These 19 T cell receptor beta chains originate from one sample sequenced in a study of blood T cell repertoires in COVID-19. Libraries were prepared by immunoSEQ multiplex PCR; TCRdb keeps only in-frame clonotypes and omits some of them. Here the sample spans approximately 230,000 clones, roughly 84% being singletons. The sample comprised peripheral blood. Receptors originate from a woman aged 40 to 50 who had recovered from COVID-19.

The DNA of the CDR3 is TGTGCCAGCAGCTTTGGAGGGACAGTACAAGAGACCCAGTACTTC. Translation gives CASSFGGTVQETQYF. The chain combines TRBV5-5 with TRBJ2-5; maybe TRBD1 (7 bases). Germline V gives CDR1 SGHKS, CDR2 YYEKEE (reference sequence). The CDR3 is 15 amino acids. V was cut by 2 bases and J by 2 bases, with 13 bases left in between.

V is TRBV21-1 and J is TRBJ1-1; the table's D call of TRBD1 was not tested on the DNA. TRBV21-1 is flagged as a pseudogene. The CDR3 is 13 residues long. This CDR3 is CASSWQLNTEAFF. The CDR3 nucleotides are TGTGCCAGCAGCTGGCAACTGAACACTGAAGCTTTCTTT.

This chain's CDR3 is CATSRVTGAAGANVLTF. The CDR3 DNA reads TGTGCCACCAGCAGAGTTACAGGGGCTGCTGGGGCCAACGTCCTGACTTTC. The chain has TRBV15 and TRBJ2-6; 7 positions match TRBD1. Germline V gene data show CDR1 as LNHNV and CDR2 as YYDKDF (reference sequence). This CDR3 spans 17 amino acids. The trim removed 1 base at V and 2 bases at J, leaving 5 bases unmatched.

The chain links TRBV7-9 to TRBJ2-2, with TRBD1 matching over 8 bases. Trimming removed 3 bases from V and 6 bases from J; junction bases left unmatched: 6. There are 15 residues in the CDR3. CDR1 and CDR2 from the germline V gene are SEHNR and FQNEAQ (reference sequence). In DNA, the CDR3 is TGTGCCAGCAGCTTGGACCTACAGGGGGCCGGGGAGCTGTTTTTT. Encoded protein: CASSLDLQGAGELFF.

This chain connects TRBV12-3 or TRBV12-4 to TRBJ1-2; D might be TRBD1 (5 bases). With 6 bases removed from V and 0 bases from J, the gap between germline ends came to 8 bases. CDR3 length: 13 residues. CDR3 protein: CASSIQANYGYTF. The CDR3 DNA follows: TGTGCCAGCAGCATACAGGCTAACTATGGCTACACCTTC.

J is TRBJ1-2 and V is TRBV2; the match to TRBD1 covers 7 bases. The length of the CDR3 is 18 residues. V lost 6 bases to trimming and J lost 1 base; unmatched junction nucleotides: 17. Germline CDR1 and CDR2: SNHLY and FYNNEI. The CDR3 region is CASSGRQGRSTVNYGYTF. The CDR3 DNA reads TGTGCCAGCAGCGGCCGACAGGGCAGGTCTACCGTTAACTATGGCTACACCTTC.

CDR3: CASSQRPNYGYTF. As DNA, the CDR3 is TGTGCCAGCAGTCAGCGCCCTAACTATGGCTACACCTTC. The chain joins TRBV27 to TRBJ1-2; D unresolved. With 5 bases removed from V and 0 bases from J, the gap between germline ends came to 7 bases. Germline lookup yields CDR1 MNHEY and CDR2 SMNVEV (reference sequence). The CDR3 spans 13 residues.

This clone showed up just once. The rearrangement uses TRBV5-1 and TRBJ2-7, with TRBD1 matching over 9 bases. V shed 3 bases and J 6 bases; nucleotides not matched to a gene: 7. Germline V gene lookup returns CDR1 SGHRS and CDR2 YFSETQ. The CDR3 contains 14 residues. The CDR3 here is CASSSGTGSGEQYF. The CDR3 region has the DNA TGCGCCAGCAGCTCCGGGACAGGGTCGGGCGAGCAGTACTTC.

The V call is TRBV27, the J call TRBJ1-3; D unresolved. Germline CDR1 is MNHEY and CDR2 is SMNVEV (reference sequence). The CDR3 covers 15 residues. Trimming stripped 6 bases from V and 4 bases from J, with 16 bases between. The CDR3 sequence: CASSRSPGPGNTIYF. In DNA, the CDR3 is TGTGCCAGCAGCCGTTCTCCAGGCCCCGGAAACACCATATATTTT.

The chain recombines TRBV28 with TRBJ1-2, with TRBD1 identical over 7 bases. V lost 4 bases and J lost 0; bases outside the gene matches: 2. The CDR3 has 14 amino acids. Germline V gives CDR1 MDHEN, CDR2 SYDVKM. Written as DNA, the CDR3 is TGTGCCAGCAGTTCCGGGACAGCTAACTATGGCTACACCTTC. Translated, it gives CASSSGTANYGYTF.

With respect to this clone: Other DNA sequences from this sample encode an identical CDR3 as well. V gene TRBV7-2 combines with J gene TRBJ1-6; TRBD1 matches 9 bases. The CDR3 is made up of 14 amino acids. Looked up from germline, CDR1 is SGHTA and CDR2 is FQGNSA. Unmatched junction bases numbered 5, after V lost 5 bases and J lost 9 bases. CDR3 nucleotide sequence: TGTGCCAGCAGCCCGGGACAGGGAGGTTCACCCCTCCACTTT. Its protein is CASSPGQGGSPLHF.

The rearrangement joins TRBV6-4 to TRBJ2-7; 8 positions agree with TRBD1. The germline CDR1 and CDR2 sequences are MRHNA and SNTAGT. V gave up 8 bases and J gave up 7 bases; unmatched junction bases: 13. The CDR3 totals 14 residues. The CDR3 nucleotides are TGTGCCAGCTTCTTGCAGGGGGCTTCATTAGAGCAGTACTTC. Translation gives CASFLQGASLEQYF.

The rearrangement joins TRBV9 to TRBJ2-2; unclear D gene. The CDR3 is 14 residues long. CDR1 is SGDLS, CDR2 YYNGEE, per germline. Trimming shortened V by 3 bases and J by 5 bases, and 11 bases separated the two germline ends. The CDR3 reads CASSGAKVTGELFF. CDR3 DNA: TGTGCCAGCAGCGGGGCAAAGGTTACCGGGGAGCTGTTTTTT.

The V gene is TRBV5-4, the J gene TRBJ2-6; D remains ambiguous. The CDR3 consists of 14 residues. V was clipped by 3 bases and J by 4 bases, with 8 bases between them. Germline-derived CDR1 and CDR2 are SGHNT and YYREEE (reference sequence). The DNA for the CDR3 is TGTGCCAGCAGCTCCCCAACAGGGGCCAACGTCCTGACTTTC. This gives the protein CASSSPTGANVLTF.

This chain uses TRBV18 with TRBJ1-1; TRBD1 is a possible D gene (6 bases). The germline V gene has CDR1 KGHSH and CDR2 LQKENI. The V gene lost 2 bases and the J gene lost 1 base, with 8 bases spanning the gap. The CDR3 covers 14 residues. The CDR3 protein is CASSPRQANTEAFF. CDR3 sequence (DNA): TGTGCCAGCTCACCAAGACAGGCGAACACTGAAGCTTTCTTT.

The chain links TRBV29-1 to TRBJ1-2; 7 nucleotides match TRBD1. V lost 6 bases, J lost 4 bases, and 8 bases stayed unmatched. Per the germline V gene, CDR1 is SQVTM and CDR2 is ANQGSEA. The CDR3 totals 13 residues. The CDR3 DNA is TGCAGCGTCCGAACCGGGACAGTCTATGGCTACACCTTC. This sequence encodes CSVRTGTVYGYTF.

The chain employs TRBV4-1 and TRBJ2-5, with D perhaps TRBD2 (5 bases). Trimming removed 5 bases from V and 5 bases from J, with 9 bases in between. Germline V gives CDR1 MGHRA, CDR2 YSYEKL. The CDR3 is 12 amino acids. The CDR3 bases are TGCGCCAGCAGCTCCACGGGGGAGACCCAGTACTTC. This translates into CASSSTGETQYF.

V is TRBV18 and J is TRBJ2-2, with 7 nucleotides matching TRBD2. V was pared by 3 bases and J by 2 bases, with 6 bases of the junction left unmatched. CDR3 length equals 16 residues. CDR1 KGHSH and CDR2 LQKENI come from the germline V gene. In nucleotides, the CDR3 is TGTGCCAGCTCACCTTTAGCGGGTGATAACACCGGGGAGCTGTTTTTT. Translating gives CASSPLAGDNTGELFF.

This clone has just one count. Here the CDR3 reads CASSVGTANQPQHF. CDR3 sequence (DNA): TGTGCCAGCAGCGTAGGGACAGCCAATCAGCCCCAGCATTTT. The rearrangement uses TRBV9 and TRBJ1-5; tentatively, D is TRBD1 (6 bases). Trimming stripped 0 bases from V and 3 bases from J, with 7 bases between. Per the germline V gene, CDR1 is SGDLS and CDR2 is YYNGEE. The CDR3 contains 14 residues. Full variable domain (rest looked up from reference TRBV9 and TRBJ1-5): DSGVTQTPKHLITATGQRVTLRCSPRSGDLSVYWYQQSLDQGLQFLIQYYNGEERAKGNILERFSAQQFPDLHSELNLSSLELGDSALYFCASSVGTANQPQHFGDGTRLSIL.